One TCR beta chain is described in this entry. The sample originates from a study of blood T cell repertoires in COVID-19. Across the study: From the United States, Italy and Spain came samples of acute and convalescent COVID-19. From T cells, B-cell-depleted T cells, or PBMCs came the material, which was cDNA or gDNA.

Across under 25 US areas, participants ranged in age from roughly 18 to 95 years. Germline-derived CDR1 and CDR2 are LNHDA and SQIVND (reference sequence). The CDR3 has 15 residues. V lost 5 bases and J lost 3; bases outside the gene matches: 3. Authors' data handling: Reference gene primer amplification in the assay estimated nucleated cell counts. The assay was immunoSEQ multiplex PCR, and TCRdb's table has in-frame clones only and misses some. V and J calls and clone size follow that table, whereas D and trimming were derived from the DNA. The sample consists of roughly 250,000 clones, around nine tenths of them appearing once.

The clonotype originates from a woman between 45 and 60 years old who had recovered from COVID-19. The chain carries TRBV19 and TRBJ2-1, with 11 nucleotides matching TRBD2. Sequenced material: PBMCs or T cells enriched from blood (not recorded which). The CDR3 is CASSSTSGIYNEQFF. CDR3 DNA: TGTGCCAGTAGTTCGACTAGCGGGATCTACAATGAGCAGTTCTTC.